A single sample is the source of the 13 T cell receptor beta chains below, sequenced in a study of neoadjuvant nivolumab and ipilimumab in lung cancer. TCRdb's table, derived via immunoSEQ multiplex PCR, lists solely in-frame clones and lacks some. The sample records around 30,000 clones, 83% being singletons. The material sequenced was tumor tissue, taken after neoadjuvant nivolumab, alone or with ipilimumab, at or shortly before surgery. Receptors originate from an adult with non-small cell lung cancer.

The CDR3 loop reads CASSLDYRGRQYF. The DNA of the CDR3 is TGTGCCAGCAGCTTAGATTACCGAGGGAGGCAGTATTTT. The chain joins TRBV11-3 to TRBJ2-3, with D tentatively TRBD2 (5 bases). The ends were cut back, 0 bases at V and 11 bases at J, with 12 bases in the middle. Germline V gene data show CDR1 as SGHNT and CDR2 as YENEEA. There are 13 residues in the CDR3.

The CDR3 is CASSLDSNNSPLHF. The CDR3 coding sequence is TGTGCCAGCAGCCTGGACAGCAATAATTCACCCCTCCACTTT. This chain connects TRBV7-9 to TRBJ1-6, with D perhaps TRBD1 (6 bases). The length of the CDR3 is 14 residues. Trimming pared 5 bases from V and 5 bases from J, leaving 10 bases between. Germline CDR1 and CDR2: SEHNR and FQNEAQ (reference sequence).

The rearrangement uses TRBV6-5 and TRBJ2-3; 7 positions match TRBD2. Germline V gene lookup returns CDR1 MNHEY and CDR2 SVGAGI. The CDR3 runs to 13 residues. The J segment lost 6 bases and the V segment lost 5 bases, leaving 5 bases of the junction unmatched. CDR3 DNA sequence: TGTGCCAGCAGTCGTCTGGGGGGGGATACGCAGTATTTT. It codes for CASSRLGGDTQYF.

This chain uses TRBV28 with TRBJ1-2; 8 bases align to TRBD1. The CDR3 covers 16 residues. Unmatched junction bases numbered 11, after V lost 4 bases and J lost 4 bases. Per the germline V gene, CDR1 is MDHEN and CDR2 is SYDVKM. CDR3 sequence reads: CASSSSPTGAIYGYTF. The CDR3 DNA reads TGTGCCAGCAGTTCAAGCCCGACAGGGGCTATCTATGGCTACACCTTC.

CDR3 region: CASSSAGGWNEQFF. The CDR3 bases are TGTGCCAGCAGCTCCGCGGGAGGTTGGAATGAGCAGTTCTTC. V is TRBV6-5 and J is TRBJ2-1; 8 bases map to TRBD2. Germline loops: CDR1 MNHEY, CDR2 SVGAGI. With V trimmed by 6 bases and J by 7 bases, 8 bases remained unmatched. The CDR3 has 14 amino acids.

This clone occurred a few times. The chain recombines TRBV7-9 with TRBJ1-2; the D gene is possibly TRBD1 (5 bases). Trimming left V 5 bases short and J 4 bases short, with 11 bases between. The CDR3 sequence is 13 residues long. CDR1 is SEHNR and CDR2 is FQNEAQ in the germline V gene (reference sequence). In DNA, the CDR3 is TGTGCCAGCAGCCCCGACGGGACCTATGGCTACACCTTC. Protein: CASSPDGTYGYTF.

CDR3 residues: CASSPPGDIGAFF. DNA of the CDR3: TGTGCCAGCTCACCACCTGGGGACATTGGAGCTTTCTTT. J is TRBJ1-1 and V is TRBV18; weak D call: TRBD1 (6 bases). In germline, CDR1 is KGHSH, CDR2 LQKENI. CDR3 length: 13 residues. The V end lost 0 bases, the J end lost 10 bases, and 12 bases lay between the germline ends.

This rearrangement joins TRBV28 to TRBJ1-4, with D perhaps TRBD1 (6 bases). V was clipped by 1 base and J by 6 bases, with 15 bases between them. Germline V gene lookup returns CDR1 MDHEN and CDR2 SYDVKM. The CDR3 length is 16 residues. This CDR3 reads CASSLYVTGAYEKLFF. CDR3 sequence (DNA): TGTGCCAGCAGTTTATATGTGACAGGAGCCTATGAAAAACTGTTTTTT.

V is TRBV15 and J is TRBJ2-2; 7 bases match TRBD2. The V gene end was trimmed by 0 bases and the J gene end by 0 bases; junction bases not matched to a gene: 19. In germline, CDR1 is LNHNV, CDR2 YYDKDF (reference sequence). The CDR3 is 22 residues long. The chain's CDR3 is CATSREALLAWGTSSNTGELFF. The DNA for the CDR3 is TGTGCCACCAGCAGAGAGGCCCTACTAGCGTGGGGCACGTCTTCGAACACCGGGGAGCTGTTTTTT.

The CDR3: CASSSHRQGRTEAFF. The CDR3 DNA reads TGTGCCAGCAGTTCCCACCGACAGGGTCGGACTGAAGCTTTCTTT. J is TRBJ1-1 and V is TRBV6-6; TRBD1 matches 7 bases. In germline, CDR1 is MNHNY, CDR2 SVGAGI (reference sequence). V was pared by 4 bases and J by 5 bases, with 10 bases of the junction left unmatched. The CDR3 runs 15 residues.

The rearrangement joins TRBV12-2 to TRBJ2-7; the D call in the table, TRBD1, was not verified against the DNA. TRBV12-2 is classified as a pseudogene. The CDR3 contains 15 residues. CDR3 sequence reads: CASRIHWDSSYEQYF. In DNA, the CDR3 is TGTGCAAGTCGCATACATTGGGACAGTTCCTACGAGCAGTACTTC.

The J gene is TRBJ1-6, the V gene TRBV7-2; TRBD1 agrees at 7 bases. J lost 7 bases, V lost 0 bases, and 6 bases had no gene match. The CDR3 is 16 residues long. Germline lookup yields CDR1 SGHTA and CDR2 FQGNSA. CDR3 in amino acids: CASSLARTGTNSPLHF. The CDR3 nucleotides read TGTGCCAGCAGCTTAGCCCGGACAGGCACAAATTCACCCCTCCACTTT.

J is TRBJ2-3 and V is TRBV5-4; D remains ambiguous. The V gene lost 3 bases and the J gene lost 4 bases, with 12 bases spanning the gap. CDR3 length: 14 amino acids. Germline V gene sequence: CDR1 SGHNT, CDR2 YYREEE (reference sequence). The CDR3 loop is CASSSSSGPDTQYF. CDR3 DNA: TGTGCCAGCAGCTCCTCGAGTGGGCCAGATACGCAGTATTTT.